This record covers a single TCR beta chain. Its antigen is still unknown. Time point defined: inflamed ileum from the surgical specimen. The sample is drawn from a study of T cell repertoires in ileal Crohn's disease. The wider study: Median disease duration was approximately eight years; 35% smoked at surgery. Study-wide results and caveats: Endoscopic recurrence occurred in every patient whose clonality exceeded 26.8%.

The protocol was immunoSEQ multiplex PCR, while the TCRdb copy is restricted to in-frame clones and leaves out a portion. The data hold some 14,000 clones, with around 80% observed a single time. The sequenced sample was ileal tissue. The TCR comes from an adult with Crohn's disease.

The CDR3 here is CASSAPRDDGYTF. For the CDR3, the DNA is TGTGCCAGCAGCGCCCCAAGGGACGACGGCTACACCTTC. The rearrangement joins TRBV9 to TRBJ1-2; possibly TRBD1 for D (5 bases). The CDR3 is 13 residues long. The V end lost 3 bases, the J end lost 8 bases, and 14 bases lay between the germline ends. CDR1 is SGDLS, CDR2 YYNGEE, per germline.